Listed here is a single T cell receptor (beta chain). This sample was taken from a study of blood T cell repertoires in COVID-19. Study details: Sources were T cells, B-cell-depleted T cells, or PBMCs; the material itself was cDNA or gDNA.

Authors' analysis steps: Amplification of reference gene primers provided the estimated nucleated cell counts. The method was immunoSEQ multiplex PCR; TCRdb's version includes in-frame clones alone and lacks a portion of them. V and J calls and clone size are given by that table; D and trimming were obtained from the DNA. The sample has about 270,000 clones, approximately 84% seen once; the top ten hold more than 1.4%. This CDR3 is 14 amino acids long. The clonotype originates from a human donor with COVID-19, enrolled during active disease. The donor label of this sample is uncertain. The gene calls are TRBV21-1 and TRBJ1-1; the table's D call, TRBD1, has no DNA check behind it. TRBV21-1 is a pseudogene segment. Input material: peripheral blood. The CDR3 coding sequence is TGTGCCAGCAGAGGGTTTAGGGGGAGCACTGAAGCTTTCTTT. Its translation is CASRGFRGSTEAFF.